This T cell receptor (beta chain) was recovered during a study of CD8 T cells in ankylosing spondylitis. TCR beta libraries were made by quantitative 5'-RACE with molecular barcodes. TCRdb reprocessed the 5' RACE reads with MiXCR, giving one entry per CDR3 protein. Of about 440,000 distinct CDR3 sequences in the sample, roughly 18% were seen once. From germline, CDR1 is SGHDT and CDR2 YYEEEE. The CDR3 loop spans 15 amino acids. J gave up 4 bases and V 4 bases, and 4 bases lay outside the gene matches. Broader study findings: Significantly higher representation of disease-linked clones was reported for matched ankylosing spondylitis synovial fluid. Roughly eight highly homologous variants made up a TCR beta motif that seemed to typify ankylosing spondylitis blood. There were earlier reports of some motif variants in reactive arthritis synovial fluid and blood.

Remarks on this clonotype: The antigen remains undetermined.

The sequence was obtained from a male donor with ankylosing spondylitis. The sequencing input was blood, either unsorted or a sorted T cell fraction (not recorded which). The rearrangement uses TRBV5-6 and TRBJ2-1; 11 bases align to TRBD2. The CDR3 here is CASSRGLAEYNEQFF. CDR3 nucleotide sequence: TGTGCCAGCAGCAGGGGACTAGCGGAGTACAATGAGCAGTTCTTC.